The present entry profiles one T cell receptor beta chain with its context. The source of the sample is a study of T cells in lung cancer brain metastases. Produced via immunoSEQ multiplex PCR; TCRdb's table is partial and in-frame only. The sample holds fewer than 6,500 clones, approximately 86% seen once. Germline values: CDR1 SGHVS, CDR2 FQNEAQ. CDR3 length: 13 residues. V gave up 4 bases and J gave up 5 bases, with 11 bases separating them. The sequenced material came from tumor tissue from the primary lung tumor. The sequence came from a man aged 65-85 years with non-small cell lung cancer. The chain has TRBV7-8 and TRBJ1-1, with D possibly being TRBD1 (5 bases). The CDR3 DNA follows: TGTGCCAGCAGCTCTTATGGGGGGACTGAAGCTTTCTTT. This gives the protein CASSSYGGTEAFF.